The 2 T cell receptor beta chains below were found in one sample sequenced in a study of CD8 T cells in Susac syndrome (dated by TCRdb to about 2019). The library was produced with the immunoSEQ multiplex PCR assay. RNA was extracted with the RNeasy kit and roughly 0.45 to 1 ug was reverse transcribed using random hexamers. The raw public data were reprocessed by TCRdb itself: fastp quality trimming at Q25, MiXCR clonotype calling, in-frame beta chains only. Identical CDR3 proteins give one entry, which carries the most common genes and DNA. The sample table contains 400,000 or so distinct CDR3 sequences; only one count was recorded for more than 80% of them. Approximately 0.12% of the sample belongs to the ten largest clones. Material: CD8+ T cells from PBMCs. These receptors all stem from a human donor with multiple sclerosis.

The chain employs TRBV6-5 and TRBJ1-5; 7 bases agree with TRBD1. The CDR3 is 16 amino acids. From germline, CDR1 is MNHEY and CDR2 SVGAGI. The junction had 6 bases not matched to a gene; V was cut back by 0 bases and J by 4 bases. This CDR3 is CASSYSTGRTNQPQHF. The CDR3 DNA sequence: TGTGCCAGCAGTTACTCGACAGGGCGTACTAATCAGCCCCAGCATTTT.

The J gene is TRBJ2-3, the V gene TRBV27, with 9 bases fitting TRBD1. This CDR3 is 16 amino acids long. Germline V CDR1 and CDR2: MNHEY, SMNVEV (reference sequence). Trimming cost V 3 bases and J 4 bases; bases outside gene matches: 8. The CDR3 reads CASSLRDRVFPDTQYF. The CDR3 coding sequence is TGTGCCAGCAGTTTGAGGGACAGGGTGTTCCCAGATACGCAGTATTTT.